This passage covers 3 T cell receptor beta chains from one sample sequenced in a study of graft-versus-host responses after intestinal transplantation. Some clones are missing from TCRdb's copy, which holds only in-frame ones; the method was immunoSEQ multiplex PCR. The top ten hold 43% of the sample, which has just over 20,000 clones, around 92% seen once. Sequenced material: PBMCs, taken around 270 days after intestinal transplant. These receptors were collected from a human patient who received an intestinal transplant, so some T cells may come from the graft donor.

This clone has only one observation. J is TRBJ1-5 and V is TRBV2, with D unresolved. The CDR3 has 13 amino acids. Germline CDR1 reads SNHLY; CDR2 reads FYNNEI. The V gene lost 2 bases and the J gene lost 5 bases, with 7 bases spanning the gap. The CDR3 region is CASSEPEDQPQHF. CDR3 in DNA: TGTGCCAGCAGTGAACCAGAGGATCAGCCCCAGCATTTT. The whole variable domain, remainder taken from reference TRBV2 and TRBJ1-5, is EPEVTQTPSHQVTQMGQEVILRCVPISNHLYFYWYRQILGQKVEFLVSFYNNEISEKSEIFDDQFSVERPDGSNFTLKIRSTKLEDSAMYFCASSEPEDQPQHFGDGTRLSIL.

The DNA for the CDR3 is TGTGCCAGCAGCTTTGCGGGATTCACAGATACGCAGTATTTT. Translation: CASSFAGFTDTQYF. The rearrangement links TRBV5-4 to TRBJ2-3, with D possibly TRBD2 on 6 matching bases. V was pared by 2 bases and J by 2 bases, with 9 bases between. The CDR3 extends over 14 amino acids. From germline, CDR1 is SGHNT and CDR2 YYREEE (reference sequence). Supplemented by reference TRBV5-4 and TRBJ2-3, the full variable domain reads ETGVTQSPTHLIKTRGQQVTLRCSSQSGHNTVSWYQQALGQGPQFIFQYYREEENGRGNFPPRFSGLQFPNYSSELNVNALELDDSALYLCASSFAGFTDTQYFGPGTRLTVL.

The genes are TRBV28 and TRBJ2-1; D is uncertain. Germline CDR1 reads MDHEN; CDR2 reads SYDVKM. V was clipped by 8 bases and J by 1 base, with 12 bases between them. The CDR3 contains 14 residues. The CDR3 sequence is CASSLMMSYNEQFF. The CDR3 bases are TGTGCCAGCTCGTTAATGATGTCCTACAATGAGCAGTTCTTC.